The present T cell receptor (beta chain) was sequenced within a study of blood T cell repertoires in COVID-19. Study-level background: Both acute and convalescent COVID-19 samples were obtained from the United States, Italy and Spain. T cells, B-cell-depleted T cells, or PBMCs provided the cDNA or gDNA that served as material.

Seattle patient enrollment occurred during active infection, with longitudinal follow-up thereafter. Trimming removed 6 bases from V and 5 bases from J; junction bases left unmatched: 5. In germline, CDR1 is SGDLS, CDR2 YYNGEE. This CDR3 has 14 amino acids. The method was immunoSEQ multiplex PCR; TCRdb's version includes in-frame clones alone and lacks a portion of them. The sample carries approximately 250,000 clones, about nine tenths recorded once. This TCR was sampled from a young man with COVID-19, enrolled during active disease. V is TRBV9 and J is TRBJ1-6, with TRBD1 matching 7 bases. The sample taken for sequencing was peripheral blood. The CDR3 region is CASTRQGDNSPLHF. CDR3 DNA sequence: TGTGCCAGCACAAGACAGGGAGATAATTCACCCCTCCACTTT.